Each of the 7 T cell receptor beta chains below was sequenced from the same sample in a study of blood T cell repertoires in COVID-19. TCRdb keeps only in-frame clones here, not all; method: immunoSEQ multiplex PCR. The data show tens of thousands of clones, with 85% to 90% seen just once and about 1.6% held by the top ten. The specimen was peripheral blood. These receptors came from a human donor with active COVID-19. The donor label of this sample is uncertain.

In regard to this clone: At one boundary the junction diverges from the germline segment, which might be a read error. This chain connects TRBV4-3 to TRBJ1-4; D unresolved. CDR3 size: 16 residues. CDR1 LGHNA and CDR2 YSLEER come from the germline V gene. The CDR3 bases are TGCGCCAGCAGCCAAGATTTTCGGCAGACTAAAGAAAAACTGTTTTTT. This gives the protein CASSQDFRQTKEKLFF.

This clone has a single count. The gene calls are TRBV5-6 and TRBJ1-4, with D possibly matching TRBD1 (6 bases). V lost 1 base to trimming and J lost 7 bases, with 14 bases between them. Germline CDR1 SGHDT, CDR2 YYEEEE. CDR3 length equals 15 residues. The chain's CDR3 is CASSLMLRGSEKLFF. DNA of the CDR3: TGTGCCAGCAGCTTGATGCTTAGGGGGAGTGAAAAACTGTTTTTT.

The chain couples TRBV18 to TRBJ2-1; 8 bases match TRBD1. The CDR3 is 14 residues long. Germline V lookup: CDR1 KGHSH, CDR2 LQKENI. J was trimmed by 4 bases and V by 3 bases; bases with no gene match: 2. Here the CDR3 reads CASSPGQAYNEQFF. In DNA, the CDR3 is TGTGCCAGCTCACCGGGACAGGCGTACAATGAGCAGTTCTTC. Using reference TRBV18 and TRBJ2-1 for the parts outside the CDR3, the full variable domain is NAGVMQNPRHLVRRRGQEARLRCSPMKGHSHVYWYRQLPEEGLKFMVYLQKENIIDESGMPKERFSAEFPKEGPSILRIQQVVRGDSAAYFCASSPGQAYNEQFFGPGTRLTVL.

This chain's CDR3 is CASSYAAGGEAFF. The CDR3 DNA reads as TGTGCCAGCAGTTATGCGGCAGGGGGGGAAGCTTTCTTT. The V gene is TRBV6-2 or TRBV6-3, the J gene TRBJ1-1; 7 nucleotides match TRBD1. The CDR3 runs 13 residues. The germline gives CDR1 MNHEY, CDR2 SVGEGT. Trimming removed 3 bases from V and 8 bases from J; junction bases left unmatched: 6.

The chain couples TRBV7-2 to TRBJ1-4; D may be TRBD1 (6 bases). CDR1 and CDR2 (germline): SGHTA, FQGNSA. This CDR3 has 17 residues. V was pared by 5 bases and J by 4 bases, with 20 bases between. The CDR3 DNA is TGTGCCAGCAGCCCACCCGGGTTGAGGGGGATTAATGAAAAACTGTTTTTT. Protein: CASSPPGLRGINEKLFF.

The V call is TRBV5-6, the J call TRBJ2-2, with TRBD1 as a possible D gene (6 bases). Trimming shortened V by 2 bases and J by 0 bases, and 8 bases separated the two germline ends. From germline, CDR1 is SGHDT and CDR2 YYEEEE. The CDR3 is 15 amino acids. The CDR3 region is CASSFDRTNTGELFF. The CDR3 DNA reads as TGTGCCAGCAGCTTCGACAGGACGAACACCGGGGAGCTGTTTTTT.

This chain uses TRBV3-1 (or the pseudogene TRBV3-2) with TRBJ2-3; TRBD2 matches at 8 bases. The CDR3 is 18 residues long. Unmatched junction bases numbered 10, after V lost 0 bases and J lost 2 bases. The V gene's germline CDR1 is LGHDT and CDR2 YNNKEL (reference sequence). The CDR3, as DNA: TGTGCCAGCAGCCAAGATGTGCGGAGCGGGGGCCTCACAGATACGCAGTATTTT. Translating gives CASSQDVRSGGLTDTQYF.